These T cell receptor beta chains were read from a single sample in a study of T-cell memory formation after mild COVID-19. TCRdb re-called the 5' RACE reads with MiXCR, one entry per CDR3 protein. The data contain approximately 500,000 distinct CDR3 sequences, 20% to 30% of them singletons. The sequenced sample was PBMCs or a T cell subset sorted from them (not recorded which). The receptors originated from an adult woman who had mild COVID-19 (a few samples of this study predate the infection). Cell type and time point are not known. Both conserved end residues are part of each CDR3. D genes are given only for firm matches. Clone size is shown for a subset of rows, as once, few, many or a class of expanded clone.

>.|TRBJ1-2|.|TRBV5-6
CASSFGGSYGYTF
TGTGCCAGCAGCTTCGGGGGCAGCTATGGCTACACCTTC
>.|TRBJ1-1|.|TRBV5-1
CASSLDGSRGTEAFF
TGCGCCAGCAGCTTGGATGGCAGTCGGGGCACTGAAGCTTTCTTT
>TRBD1|TRBJ1-4|few|TRBV5-5
CASNPPGQGKEKLFF
TGTGCCAGCAATCCACCGGGACAGGGGAAGGAAAAACTGTTTTTT
>.|TRBJ2-7|.|TRBV7-7
CASSPARNYEQYF
TGTGCTAGCAGCCCCGCGCGGAACTACGAGCAGTACTTC
>.|TRBJ2-1|.|TRBV13
CASSLTPSGEQFF
TGTGCCAGCAGCCTCACCCCTAGTGGAGAGCAGTTCTTC
>TRBD2|TRBJ2-2|few|TRBV11-3
CASSLFPGLAGITGELFF
TGTGCCAGCAGCTTATTCCCGGGACTAGCGGGAATCACCGGGGAGCTGTTTTTT
>.|TRBJ1-5|few|TRBV5-1
CASSLTGEEPQHF
TGCGCCAGCAGCTTGACAGGAGAAGAGCCCCAGCATTTT
>.|TRBJ2-5|few|TRBV29-1
CSFRGGDSQKETQYF
TGCAGCTTCCGAGGGGGGGACTCACAAAAAGAGACCCAGTACTTC
>TRBD1|TRBJ1-6|.|TRBV6-6
CASSPPGQTNSPLHF
TGTGCCAGCAGTCCACCGGGACAGACCAATTCACCCCTCCACTTT
>TRBD2|TRBJ2-1|few|TRBV15
CATSRALTGRVEQFF
TGTGCCACCAGCAGAGCATTGACTGGGAGGGTTGAGCAGTTCTTC
>.|TRBJ2-7|.|TRBV7-8
CASSLARGDRLSGYEQYF
TGTGCCAGCAGCTTAGCGCGGGGTGATCGTCTCTCCGGCTACGAGCAGTACTTC
>.|TRBJ2-5|.|TRBV5-1
CASSFSSGSQETQYF
TGCGCCAGCAGCTTCAGCAGCGGGTCACAAGAGACCCAGTACTTC
>.|TRBJ2-1|once|TRBV5-1
CASSFSAGSSNEQFF
TGCGCCAGCAGCTTTTCCGCAGGGTCCAGCAATGAGCAGTTCTTC
>TRBD2|TRBJ2-1|.|TRBV14
CASSPKGTSWSHEQFF
TGTGCCAGCAGCCCGAAAGGGACTAGCTGGTCCCATGAGCAGTTCTTC
>.|TRBJ2-1|.|TRBV25-1
CASSWALSGSSYNEQFF
TGTGCCAGCAGTTGGGCCCTAAGCGGAAGCTCCTACAATGAGCAGTTCTTC
>.|TRBJ2-3|.|TRBV5-4
CASSSQRDRLTDTQYF
TGTGCCAGCAGCTCGCAGCGGGACAGGCTCACAGATACGCAGTATTTT
>.|TRBJ2-7|few|TRBV7-2
CASSSGGGRNYEQYF
TGTGCCAGCAGCTCAGGGGGCGGGAGAAACTACGAGCAGTACTTC
>.|TRBJ1-1|.|TRBV7-9
CASRPPTGNGEAFF
TGTGCCAGCAGACCTCCTACAGGGAATGGAGAAGCTTTCTTT
>.|TRBJ2-3|.|TRBV6-2/TRBV6-3
CASSFPFRGIRTDTQYF
TGTGCCAGCAGTTTCCCCTTCCGGGGGATACGGACAGATACGCAGTATTTT
>.|TRBJ2-3|.|TRBV9
CASSDGVAEETTDTQYF
TGTGCCAGCAGCGACGGAGTTGCGGAGGAAACCACAGATACGCAGTATTTT